This T cell receptor beta chain was sequenced during a study of T cell changes during pregnancy in multiple sclerosis. Germline CDR1 reads SQVTM; CDR2 reads ANQGSEA. The CDR3 runs to 14 residues. J was trimmed by 1 base and V by 4 bases; bases with no gene match: 6. TCRdb's table, derived via immunoSEQ multiplex PCR, lists solely in-frame clones and lacks some. The sample shows around 83,000 clones, approximately 90% of them seen only once. The TCR was taken from a female donor with multiple sclerosis, enrolled in a pregnancy study. The source material was CD4+ T cells from peripheral blood mononuclear cells, sampled in the second trimester of pregnancy. This chain uses TRBV29-1 with TRBJ1-2; 7 positions match TRBD1. Written as DNA, the CDR3 is TGCAGCGTTGGAGGGGACAGAGGTAACTATGGCTACACCTTC. It is translated as CSVGGDRGNYGYTF.